The 26 T cell receptor beta chains presented below share a single source sample, sequenced in a study of blood T cells in healthy people across ages. Sample-barcoded 5' priming and a J-beta primer mix drove a second PCR of 7 to 11 cycles. TCRdb used MiXCR to reprocess the 5' RACE reads, holding one entry per CDR3 protein. The sample holds 700,000 to 1,000,000 distinct CDR3 sequences, roughly 44% seen once. Sequenced: blood. Receptors were obtained from a man aged 55 to 70 in good health.

This clonotype was counted a few times. The chain couples TRBV5-1 to TRBJ2-1; possibly TRBD1 for D (5 bases). CDR1 SGHRS and CDR2 YFSETQ come from the germline V gene. The CDR3 loop spans 12 amino acids. CDR3 protein: CASRDSYNEQFF. The CDR3 DNA sequence: TGCGCTTCCAGGGATTCCTACAATGAGCAGTTCTTC.

This clonotype was observed once. The chain recombines TRBV5-1 with TRBJ2-3, with TRBD1 matching over 7 bases. Germline V gives CDR1 SGHRS, CDR2 YFSETQ. This CDR3 region has 14 residues. The V and J ends lost 3 bases and 4 bases, in that order; junction bases with no gene match: 5. In DNA form, the CDR3 reads TGCGCCAGCAGCTGGGGACAGATTGCAGATACGCAGTATTTT. This sequence encodes CASSWGQIADTQYF. The full variable domain, with the rest looked up from reference TRBV5-1 and TRBJ2-3, is KAGVTQTPRYLIKTRGQQVTLSCSPISGHRSVSWYQQTPGQGLQFLFEYFSETQRNKGNFPGRFSGRQFSNSRSEMNVSTLELGDSALYLCASSWGQIADTQYFGPGTRLTVL.

This rearrangement joins TRBV20-1 to TRBJ2-5, with D perhaps being TRBD1 or TRBD2 (5 bases each). The tail of the sequence fits TRBJ2-7 better, so the J call may be wrong. CDR1 is DFQATT and CDR2 is SNEGSKA in the germline V gene (reference sequence). The CDR3 has 16 amino acids. CDR3 region: CSAWDVVEGTPYEQYF. The CDR3 nucleotides read TGCAGTGCCTGGGACGTGGTTGAGGGAACCCCCTACGAGCAGTACTTC.

This clonotype occurred a few times. The chain has TRBV5-1 and TRBJ2-4; a weak D match, TRBD2 (5 bases). The V end lost 2 bases, the J end lost 5 bases, and 14 bases lay between the germline ends. Per the germline V gene, CDR1 is SGHRS and CDR2 is YFSETQ. The CDR3 is 15 amino acids. CDR3 bases: TGCGCCAGCAGCTTTAATGGGCGTAGCGAAAACATTCAGTACTTC. Its protein product is CASSFNGRSENIQYF.

This clonotype was counted a few times. The V gene is TRBV28, the J gene TRBJ2-5, with TRBD1 matching over 9 bases. The J call may not be correct, given that the DNA end is closer to TRBJ2-7. Germline V gene sequence: CDR1 MDHEN, CDR2 SYDVKM. This CDR3 region has 15 residues. The CDR3 nucleotides are TGTGCCAGCGCAGGTTTCGACAGGGGGAGCTACGAGCAGTACTTC. Translating it yields CASAGFDRGSYEQYF.

This clonotype was seen a few times. V is TRBV29-1 and J is TRBJ2-5, with 9 positions matching TRBD1. The V gene end was trimmed by 1 base and the J gene end by 1 base; junction bases not matched to a gene: 10. This CDR3 is 17 amino acids long. CDR1 and CDR2 from the germline V gene are SQVTM and ANQGSEA. The CDR3 nucleotides read TGCAGCGTTGAAGGTTATGGGACAGGGTATCCCCAAGAGACCCAGTACTTC. Translated: CSVEGYGTGYPQETQYF.

This clonotype appeared a few times. DNA of the CDR3: TGTGCCAGCAGTTACTCGTGGGCCTCCCAAGAGACCCAGTACTTC. This codes for CASSYSWASQETQYF. The gene calls are TRBV6-5 and TRBJ2-5; no reliable D call. CDR3 size: 15 residues. Looked up from germline, CDR1 is MNHEY and CDR2 is SVGAGI. The V end was cut by 0 bases, the J end by 1 base, with 9 bases between.

This rearrangement joins TRBV5-1 to TRBJ2-1; D gene unclear. The J call may not be correct, given that the DNA end is closer to TRBJ2-7. CDR3 length equals 11 residues. Germline lookup yields CDR1 SGHRS and CDR2 YFSETQ. CDR3 sequence (DNA): TGCGCCAGCTGGCTACACAATGAGCAGTACTTC. This translates into CASWLHNEQYF.

The genes are TRBV7-3 and TRBJ2-3; tentatively, D is TRBD1 or TRBD2 (5 bases each). CDR3 length: 14 residues. V dropped 5 bases and J dropped 4 bases, with 13 bases sitting between them. Germline CDR1 is SGHTA and CDR2 is FQGTGA. The CDR3 loop reads CASSPGLGPDTQYF. CDR3 in DNA: TGTGCCAGCAGCCCCGGACTGGGACCAGATACGCAGTATTTT.

The chain is built from TRBV6-2 or TRBV6-3 and TRBJ2-5; TRBD2 is a possible D gene (5 bases). Trimming shortened V by 5 bases and J by 4 bases, and 11 bases separated the two germline ends. The CDR3 sequence is 13 residues long. Germline V gives CDR1 MNHEY, CDR2 SVGEGT. The CDR3 DNA reads TGTGCCAGCAGTGCCACTAGGAGAGAGACCCAGTACTTC. This encodes CASSATRRETQYF.

This clonotype was seen a few times. The CDR3 nucleotides read TGTGCCTGGAGTGACGGTAGCACAGATACGCAGTATTTT. This sequence encodes CAWSDGSTDTQYF. This chain joins TRBV30 and TRBJ2-3; unclear D gene. From germline, CDR1 is GTSNPN and CDR2 SVGIG (reference sequence). Trimming took off 1 base at V and 0 bases at J, with 5 bases between the two ends. The CDR3 is made up of 13 amino acids. Full variable domain (rest looked up from reference TRBV30 and TRBJ2-3): SQTIHQWPATLVQPVGSPLSLECTVEGTSNPNLYWYRQAAGRGLQLLFYSVGIGQISSEVPQNLSASRPQDRQFILSSKKLLLSDSGFYLCAWSDGSTDTQYFGPGTRLTVL.

CDR3 residues: CASTDRGNYNEQYF. DNA for the CDR3: TGTGCCAGCACCGACCGGGGTAACTACAATGAGCAGTACTTC. This chain joins TRBV6-2 or TRBV6-3 and TRBJ2-7; maybe TRBD2 (5 bases). In germline, CDR1 is MNHEY, CDR2 SVGEGT. V lost 7 bases, J lost 7 bases, and 20 bases lay in between. The CDR3 length is 14 residues.

The rearrangement joins TRBV6-1 to TRBJ2-5; D unresolved. Germline V gives CDR1 MNHNS, CDR2 SASEGT. The CDR3 spans 13 residues. Deletions cut 2 bases from V and 2 bases from J, with 6 bases between. The CDR3, as DNA: TGTGCCAGCAGTGAACGTAGTCAAGAGACCCAGTACTTC. The encoded protein is CASSERSQETQYF.

V usage is TRBV3-1 and J usage is TRBJ2-1; 8 bases line up with TRBD2. Germline CDR1 is LGHDT and CDR2 is YNNKEL (reference sequence). With V trimmed by 4 bases and J by 4 bases, 6 bases remained unmatched. This CDR3 contains 15 residues. This CDR3 is CASSPGASGYNEQFF. CDR3 nucleotide sequence: TGTGCCAGCAGCCCCGGGGCTAGCGGGTACAATGAGCAGTTCTTC.

On this clonotype itself: The conserved phenylalanine or tryptophan is not found at the CDR3 terminus, so this likely reflects a read error. The chain combines TRBV19 with TRBJ1-2, with a tentative D call TRBD1 (5 bases). The V gene's germline CDR1 is LNHDA and CDR2 SQIVND (reference sequence). The length of the CDR3 is 15 residues. The germline V and J ends were trimmed by 5 bases and 4 bases, with 17 bases remaining between them. This chain's CDR3 is CASSESGTQSYGYTL. In nucleotides, the CDR3 is TGTGCCAGTAGTGAATCGGGGACCCAGAGCTATGGCTACACCTTA.

The table lists this clonotype with a few counts. The V gene is TRBV7-2, the J gene TRBJ1-6, with D maybe TRBD1 (6 bases). CDR1 and CDR2 (germline): SGHTA, FQGNSA. The CDR3 covers 16 residues. V lost 2 bases to trimming and J lost 3 bases, with 11 bases between them. The DNA of the CDR3 is TGTGCCAGCAGCTTATCTGGGACAAACTATAATTCACCCCTCCACTTT. Encoded protein: CASSLSGTNYNSPLHF.

This clonotype was counted ten times or more. DNA of the CDR3: TGTGCCAGCAACCTGAAGGGAGGACTACCTCAGTTCTTC. This sequence encodes CASNLKGGLPQFF. This rearrangement joins TRBV11-2 to TRBJ2-1, with D perhaps matching TRBD2 (6 bases). Germline CDR1 and CDR2: SGHAT and FQNNGV. V was trimmed by 7 bases and J by 13 bases, leaving 20 bases between them. This CDR3 comprises 13 residues.

The J gene is TRBJ2-5, the V gene TRBV5-4, with 9 bases fitting TRBD1. Germline values: CDR1 SGHNT, CDR2 YYREEE (reference sequence). Germline trimming cut 4 bases from V and 2 bases from J; bases unmatched to any gene: 9. The length of the CDR3 is 16 residues. CDR3 bases: TGTGCCAGCAGCAGCAGACAGGGGGTAGGGCAAGAGACCCAGTACTTC. Protein sequence: CASSSRQGVGQETQYF.

This clonotype was detected only a few times. The chain links TRBV10-3 to TRBJ2-1, with 8 nucleotides matching TRBD2. The V gene's germline CDR1 is ENHRY and CDR2 SYGVKD. There are 14 residues in the CDR3. With 5 bases clipped from V and 5 bases from J, the junction kept 5 bases outside the gene matches. Here the CDR3 reads CAISTGLDNNEQFF. The CDR3 DNA reads TGTGCCATCAGTACGGGACTAGACAACAATGAGCAGTTCTTC.

Comment on this clonotype: A read error may account for a junction end that differs from germline. The rearrangement joins TRBV2 to TRBJ2-4, with D possibly being TRBD1 or TRBD2 (6 bases each). Gene TRBJ2-7 matches the end of the DNA better, so the J call may be wrong. CDR1 and CDR2 (germline): SNHLY, FYNNEI. The CDR3 has 14 amino acids. The CDR3 is CACSPRKGGYEQYF. The DNA for the CDR3 is TGTGCCTGCAGCCCCAGGAAGGGGGGCTACGAGCAGTACTTC.

The chain employs TRBV13 and TRBJ2-2; 10 nucleotides match TRBD2. V lost 1 base, J lost 7 bases, and 3 bases stayed unmatched. Looked up from germline, CDR1 is PRHDT and CDR2 is FYEKMQ (reference sequence). This CDR3 region has 15 residues. The CDR3 DNA is TGTGCCAGCAGCTTAGCCCTAGCGGGGGACGGGGAGCTGTTTTTT. It translates to CASSLALAGDGELFF.

The CDR3 coding sequence is TGTGCCAGCAGCCAAGACAGCGAAGAGACCCAGTACTTC. Its translation: CASSQDSEETQYF. V is TRBV5-6 and J is TRBJ2-5; the D gene is possibly TRBD1 (5 bases). Between the trimmed V and J ends, which lost 4 bases and 3 bases, there was a span of 10 bases. The CDR3 covers 13 residues. Germline V gene lookup returns CDR1 SGHDT and CDR2 YYEEEE.

Only a few counts were recorded for this clonotype. The chain carries TRBV5-1 and TRBJ1-2; the D gene is possibly TRBD1 (5 bases). The CDR3 is 15 residues long. The germline V gene encodes CDR1 SGHRS and CDR2 YFSETQ. Deletions cut 0 bases from V and 7 bases from J, with 16 bases between. The CDR3 DNA reads as TGCGCCAGCAGCTTGGACGGGACCTCAATGGGTGGCTACACCTTC. Protein sequence: CASSLDGTSMGGYTF.

The rearrangement joins TRBV6-5 to TRBJ2-4; TRBD2 might be the D (5 bases). The germline V gene has CDR1 MNHEY and CDR2 SVGAGI. V was cut by 7 bases and J by 13 bases, with 20 bases left in between. The CDR3 has 13 residues. The CDR3 is CASNPIPAREQYF. DNA for the CDR3: TGTGCCAGCAACCCGATCCCGGCAAGGGAGCAGTACTTC.

The rearrangement links TRBV28 to TRBJ2-5; D gene unclear. The germline CDR1 and CDR2 sequences are MDHEN and SYDVKM. The CDR3 is 12 residues long. V lost 2 bases to trimming and J lost 6 bases, with 7 bases between them. CDR3 sequence reads: CASSLVRKTQYF. CDR3 coding DNA: TGTGCCAGCAGTTTAGTGCGTAAGACCCAGTACTTC.

This clonotype was seen only a few times. The chain is built from TRBV18 and TRBJ2-5; D gene ambiguous. The end of the DNA aligns better with TRBJ2-7, so the J call may be wrong. Germline CDR1 reads KGHSH; CDR2 reads LQKENI. This CDR3 comprises 13 residues. CDR3: CATRVASTYEQYF. DNA of the CDR3: TGTGCCACCCGCGTAGCCTCGACTTACGAGCAGTACTTC.